This T cell receptor beta chain was sequenced in a study of T cell responses to AZD1222 COVID-19 vaccine. Study conclusions and caveats: Among vaccine-associated CD4 TCRs, coverage spanned spike, with dominance at 160-218 and 743-854. The donor group comprised mostly white British people and more females; the analysis possibly underestimated clonal diversity. Epitopes outside B.1.351 and B.1.1.7 mutated regions reportedly drew nearly half of spike TCRs.

V was cut by 0 bases and J by 3 bases, with 9 bases left in between. CDR1 is LNHDA, CDR2 SQIVND, per germline (reference sequence). The CDR3 consists of 14 residues. This clone is medium-sized within its sample. Its antigen is not identified. Sequencing used immunoSEQ multiplex PCR; TCRdb keeps in-frame clones, though not all of them. The top ten hold 10% to 13% of the sample, which has just under 90,000 clones, almost 90% seen once. This specimen was peripheral blood, taken on day 0 of MenACWY control vaccination. The chain recombines TRBV19 with TRBJ2-7, with D uncertain. The TCR was taken from an adult in good health. In nucleotides, the CDR3 is TGTGCCAGTAGTATAGAGTCAGGCGGCTACGAGCAGTACTTC. Its translation is CASSIESGGYEQYF. The full variable domain, completed using reference TRBV19 and TRBJ2-7, is DGGITQSPKYLFRKEGQNVTLSCEQNLNHDAMYWYRQDPGQGLRLIYYSQIVNDFQKGDIAEGYSVSREKKESFPLTVTSAQKNPTAFYLCASSIESGGYEQYFGPGTRLTVT.